Reported below is one T cell receptor beta chain. The sample is drawn from a study of T cells expressing NK-cell markers. 5'RACE template switching built TCR beta cDNA with unique molecular identifiers. TCRdb reworked the 5' RACE reads into one entry per CDR3 protein, no DNA. This sample carries approximately 380,000 distinct CDR3 sequences, with 5.2% going to the ten biggest clones. This TCR derives from a man aged 18-70 years in good health. Sequenced sample: blood T cells: a sorted CD56 or NKG2C T cell subset, CD4+ or CD8+ T cells, or bulk PBMC T cells (not recorded which).

CDR3 region: CASGTDQAGVPDTQYF. J is TRBJ2-3 and V is TRBV12-5; with no DNA, the TCRdb D assignment of TRBD2 cannot be verified. CDR3 length: 16 amino acids. The germline V gene has CDR1 LGHNT and CDR2 FRNRAP.